These T cell receptor beta chains were read from a single sample in a study of siplizumab effects on memory and regulatory T cells. The data were produced by immunoSEQ multiplex PCR, yet TCRdb's version contains in-frame clones alone and is incomplete. Of around 6,500 clones in the sample, roughly 64% were seen once. Sequencing used effector memory CD8+ T cells sorted from blood. The source of these receptors is a human donor in good health. The CDR3 runs from the conserved cysteine through the conserved F or W.

TRBV6-6	CASSPQGGGTGELFF
TRBV27	CATDRENGYTF
TRBV7-6	CASSFGATGELFF
TRBV4-3	CASSQGQADTQYF
TRBV6-4	CASSETSGGTDTQYF
TRBV5-1	CASSLGVADAVETQYF
TRBV6-1	CASQGGEAFF
TRBV7-6	CASSARGYENQPQHF
TRBV10-1	CASSPGGGGPGFF
TRBV9	CASSVDSGYGYTF
TRBV7-9	CASSSPGGRKNIQYF
TRBV5-5	CASSLGTGTYEQYF
TRBV5-6	CASSSGQIYGYTF
TRBV5-6	CASSSGTASNQPQHF
TRBV5-6	CASSLTESYNSPLHF
TRBV19	CASSIAGPGYEQYF
TRBV10-3	CAISESETLSYTF
TRBV9	CASSPTGGYGYTF
TRBV19	CASSQGRSGQYF
TRBV5-1	CASSPVPTAAGDNEQFF
TRBV28	CASSLGAGFRKGYTF
TRBV13	CASSLRTRGNEQYF
TRBV6-4	CASSIESSTDTQYF
TRBV6-4	CASSDSGLAGDTDTQYF
TRBV6-1	CASSTGTDQETQYF
TRBV6-4	CASSDAQASGANVLTF
TRBV6-4	CASSGRAGADTGELFF